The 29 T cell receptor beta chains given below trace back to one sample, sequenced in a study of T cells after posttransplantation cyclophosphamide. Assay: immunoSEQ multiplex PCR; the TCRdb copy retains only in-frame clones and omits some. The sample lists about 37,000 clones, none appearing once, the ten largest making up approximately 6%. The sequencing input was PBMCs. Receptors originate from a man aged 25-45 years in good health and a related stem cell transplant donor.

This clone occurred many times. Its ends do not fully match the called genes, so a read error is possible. CDR3 loop: CASSLWVNSEAFF. DNA for the CDR3: TGTGCCAGCAGCTTATGGGTTAACAGTGAAGCTTTCTTT. The chain is built from TRBV7-2 and TRBJ1-1; D gene ambiguous. The germline CDR1 and CDR2 sequences are SGHTA and FQGNSA. CDR3 length: 13 amino acids.

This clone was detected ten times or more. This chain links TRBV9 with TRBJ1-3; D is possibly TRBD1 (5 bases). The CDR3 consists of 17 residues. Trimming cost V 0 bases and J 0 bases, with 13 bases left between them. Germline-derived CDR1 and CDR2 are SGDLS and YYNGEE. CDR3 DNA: TGTGCCAGCAGCGTAGGAGACAGTGCTATCTCTGGAAACACCATATATTTT. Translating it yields CASSVGDSAISGNTIYF.

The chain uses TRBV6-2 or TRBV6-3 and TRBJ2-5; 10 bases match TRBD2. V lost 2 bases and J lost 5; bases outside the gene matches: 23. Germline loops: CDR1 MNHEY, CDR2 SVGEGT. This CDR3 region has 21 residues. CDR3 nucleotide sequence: TGTGCCAGCAGTTACCCCCTCCATGGTAGCAGCGGGGGGGCCGCAGAGGAGACCCAGTACTTC. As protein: CASSYPLHGSSGGAAEETQYF.

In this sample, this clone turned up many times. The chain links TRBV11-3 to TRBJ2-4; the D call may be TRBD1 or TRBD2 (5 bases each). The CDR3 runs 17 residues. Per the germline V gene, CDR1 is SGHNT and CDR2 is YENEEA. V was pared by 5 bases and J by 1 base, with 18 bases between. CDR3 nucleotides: TGTGCCAGCAGCCGGACCGGGAATCCAGGGGCCAAAAACATTCAGTACTTC. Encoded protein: CASSRTGNPGAKNIQYF. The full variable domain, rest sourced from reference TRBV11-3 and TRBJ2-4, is EAGVVQSPRYKIIEKKQPVAFWCNPISGHNTLYWYLQNLGQGPELLIRYENEEAVDDSQLPKDRFSAERLKGVDSTLKIQPAELGDSAVYLCASSRTGNPGAKNIQYFGAGTRLSVL.

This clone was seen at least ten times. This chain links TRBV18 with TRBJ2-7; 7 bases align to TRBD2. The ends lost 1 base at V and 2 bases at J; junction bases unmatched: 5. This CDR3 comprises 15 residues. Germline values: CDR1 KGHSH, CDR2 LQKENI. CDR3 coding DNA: TGTGCCAGCTCACCACGGCAGCGGGGAACCTACGAGCAGTACTTC. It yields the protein CASSPRQRGTYEQYF.

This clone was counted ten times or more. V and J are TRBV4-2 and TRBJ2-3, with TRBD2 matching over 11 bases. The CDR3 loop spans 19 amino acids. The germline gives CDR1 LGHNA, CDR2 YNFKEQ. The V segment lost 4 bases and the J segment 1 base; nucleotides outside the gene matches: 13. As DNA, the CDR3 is TGTGCCAGCAGCCCAGGGGAGGCTAGCGGGGGGCTTCGCACAGATACGCAGTATTTT. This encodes CASSPGEASGGLRTDTQYF.

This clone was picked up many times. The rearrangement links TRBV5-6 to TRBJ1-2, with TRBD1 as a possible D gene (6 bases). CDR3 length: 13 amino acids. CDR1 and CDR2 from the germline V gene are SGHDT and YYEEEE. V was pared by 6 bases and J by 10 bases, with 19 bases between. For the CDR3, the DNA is TGTGCCAGCACCCGAACAACAGGGTCTGACTACACCTTC. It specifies CASTRTTGSDYTF.

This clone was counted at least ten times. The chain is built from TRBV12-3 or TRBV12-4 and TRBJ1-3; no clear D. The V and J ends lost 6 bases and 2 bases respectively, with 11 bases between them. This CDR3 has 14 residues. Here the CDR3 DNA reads TGTGCCAGCAGCCCCGATCCGGCTGGAAACACCATATATTTT. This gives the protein CASSPDPAGNTIYF.

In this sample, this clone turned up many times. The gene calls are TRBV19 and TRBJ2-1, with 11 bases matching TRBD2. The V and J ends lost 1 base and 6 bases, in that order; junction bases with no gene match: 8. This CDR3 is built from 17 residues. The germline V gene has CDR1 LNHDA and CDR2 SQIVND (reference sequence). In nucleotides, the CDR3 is TGTGCCAGTAGTATAGCAGCTAGCGGGGGGCGCCGCAATGAGCAGTTCTTC. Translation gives CASSIAASGGRRNEQFF.

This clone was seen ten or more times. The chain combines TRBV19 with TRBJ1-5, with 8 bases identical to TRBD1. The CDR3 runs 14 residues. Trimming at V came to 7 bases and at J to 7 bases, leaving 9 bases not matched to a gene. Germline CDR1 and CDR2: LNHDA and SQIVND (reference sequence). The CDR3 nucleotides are TGTGCCAGTACAGGGGGCGTGTATGGCCAGCCCCAGCATTTT. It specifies CASTGGVYGQPQHF.

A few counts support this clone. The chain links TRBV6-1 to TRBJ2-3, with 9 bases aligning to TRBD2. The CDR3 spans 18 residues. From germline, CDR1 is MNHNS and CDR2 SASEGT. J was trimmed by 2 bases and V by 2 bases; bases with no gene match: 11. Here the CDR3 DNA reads TGTGCCAGCAGTGAATGGGCTAGCGGGGTGTCTAACACAGATACGCAGTATTTT. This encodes CASSEWASGVSNTDTQYF.

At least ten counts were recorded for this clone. The CDR3 here is CASSFGRTVDSPLHF. CDR3 coding DNA: TGTGCCAGCAGCTTCGGGCGGACTGTGGATTCACCCCTCCACTTT. V gene TRBV7-6 combines with J gene TRBJ1-6; D is undetermined. Trimming took off 3 bases at V and 8 bases at J, with 14 bases between the two ends. Germline V gives CDR1 SGHVS, CDR2 FNYEAQ. This CDR3 is 15 amino acids long.

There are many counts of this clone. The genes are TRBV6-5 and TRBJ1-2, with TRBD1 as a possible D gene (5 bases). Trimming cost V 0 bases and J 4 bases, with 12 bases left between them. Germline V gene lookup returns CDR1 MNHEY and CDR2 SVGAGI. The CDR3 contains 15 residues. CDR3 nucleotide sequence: TGTGCCAGCAGTTACTCACGGCAGGGTAGCTATGGCTACACCTTC. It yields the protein CASSYSRQGSYGYTF.

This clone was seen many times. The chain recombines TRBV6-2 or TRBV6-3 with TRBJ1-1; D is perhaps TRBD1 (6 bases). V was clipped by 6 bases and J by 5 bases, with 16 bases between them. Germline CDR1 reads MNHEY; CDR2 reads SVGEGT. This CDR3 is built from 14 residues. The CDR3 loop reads CASRDRGGVTEAFF. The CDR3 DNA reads TGTGCCAGCAGGGATAGGGGGGGGGTGACTGAAGCTTTCTTT.

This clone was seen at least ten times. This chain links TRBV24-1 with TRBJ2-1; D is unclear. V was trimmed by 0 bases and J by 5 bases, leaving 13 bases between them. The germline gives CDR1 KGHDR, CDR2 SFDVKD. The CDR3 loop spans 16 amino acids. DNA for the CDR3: TGTGCCACCAGTGATTTGGACTTGTCACCTAACAATGAGCAGTTCTTC. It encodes CATSDLDLSPNNEQFF.

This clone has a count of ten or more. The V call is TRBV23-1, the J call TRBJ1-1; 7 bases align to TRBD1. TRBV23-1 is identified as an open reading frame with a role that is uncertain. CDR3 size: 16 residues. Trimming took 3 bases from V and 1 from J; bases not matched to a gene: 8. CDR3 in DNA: TGCGCCAGCAGTCACGACAGGGTTTGGCCGAACACTGAAGCTTTCTTT. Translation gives CASSHDRVWPNTEAFF.

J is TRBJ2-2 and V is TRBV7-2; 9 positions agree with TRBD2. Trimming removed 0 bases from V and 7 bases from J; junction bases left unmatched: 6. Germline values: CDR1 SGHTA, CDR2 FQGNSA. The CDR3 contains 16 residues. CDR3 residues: CASSLAVAGGSGELFF. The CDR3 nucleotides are TGTGCCAGCAGCTTAGCGGTCGCGGGGGGGAGCGGGGAGCTGTTTTTT.

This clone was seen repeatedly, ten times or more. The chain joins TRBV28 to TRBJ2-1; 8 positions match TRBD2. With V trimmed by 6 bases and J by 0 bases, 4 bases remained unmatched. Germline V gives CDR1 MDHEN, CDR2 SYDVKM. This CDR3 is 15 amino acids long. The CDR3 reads CASSGGASSYNEQFF. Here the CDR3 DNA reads TGTGCCAGCAGCGGGGGGGCTAGCTCCTACAATGAGCAGTTCTTC.

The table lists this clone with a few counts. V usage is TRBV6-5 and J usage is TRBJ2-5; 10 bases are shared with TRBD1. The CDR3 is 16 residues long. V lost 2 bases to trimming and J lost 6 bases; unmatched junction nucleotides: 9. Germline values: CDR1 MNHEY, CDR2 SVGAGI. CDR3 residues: CASSYAPGQGEKTQYF. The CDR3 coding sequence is TGTGCCAGCAGTTACGCCCCCGGACAGGGGGAGAAGACCCAGTACTTC.

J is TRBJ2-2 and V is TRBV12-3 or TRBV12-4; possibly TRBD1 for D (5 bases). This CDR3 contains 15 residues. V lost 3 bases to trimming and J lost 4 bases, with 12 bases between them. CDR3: CASSLRQTFTGELFF. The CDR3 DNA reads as TGTGCCAGCAGTTTGAGACAGACCTTCACCGGGGAGCTGTTTTTT.

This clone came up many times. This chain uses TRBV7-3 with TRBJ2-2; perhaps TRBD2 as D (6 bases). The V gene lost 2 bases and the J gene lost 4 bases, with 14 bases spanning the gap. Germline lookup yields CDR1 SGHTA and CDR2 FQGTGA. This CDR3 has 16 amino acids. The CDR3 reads CASSLRGAPTTGELFF. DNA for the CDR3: TGTGCCAGCAGCTTACGCGGGGCCCCGACCACCGGGGAGCTGTTTTTT.

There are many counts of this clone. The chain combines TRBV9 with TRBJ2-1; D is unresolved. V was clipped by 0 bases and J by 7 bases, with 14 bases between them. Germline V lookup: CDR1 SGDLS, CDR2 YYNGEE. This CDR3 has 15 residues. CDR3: CASSVGQVLRNEQFF. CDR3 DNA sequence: TGTGCCAGCAGCGTAGGGCAGGTCCTAAGGAATGAGCAGTTCTTC.

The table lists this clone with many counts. The CDR3 reads CASSSTGNYYEQYF. The DNA for the CDR3 is TGTGCCAGCAGTTCAACAGGGAACTACTACGAGCAGTACTTC. This chain uses TRBV6-1 with TRBJ2-7, with TRBD1 as a possible D gene (6 bases). The germline CDR1 and CDR2 sequences are MNHNS and SASEGT. V was trimmed by 5 bases and J by 3 bases, leaving 14 bases between them. CDR3 length: 14 amino acids.

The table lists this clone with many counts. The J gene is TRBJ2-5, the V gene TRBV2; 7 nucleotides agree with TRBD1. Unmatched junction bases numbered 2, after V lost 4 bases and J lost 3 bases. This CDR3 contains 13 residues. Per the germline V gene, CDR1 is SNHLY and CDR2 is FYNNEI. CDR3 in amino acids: CASSVTGEETQYF. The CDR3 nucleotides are TGTGCCAGCAGTGTCACAGGGGAAGAGACCCAGTACTTC.

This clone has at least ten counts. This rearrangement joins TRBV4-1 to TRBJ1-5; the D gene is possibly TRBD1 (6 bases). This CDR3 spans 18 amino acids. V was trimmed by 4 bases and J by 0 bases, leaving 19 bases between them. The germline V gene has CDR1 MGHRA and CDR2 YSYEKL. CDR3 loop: CASSPTLKGVGSNQPQHF. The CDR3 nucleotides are TGCGCCAGCAGCCCCACCCTAAAGGGGGTGGGTAGCAATCAGCCCCAGCATTTT.

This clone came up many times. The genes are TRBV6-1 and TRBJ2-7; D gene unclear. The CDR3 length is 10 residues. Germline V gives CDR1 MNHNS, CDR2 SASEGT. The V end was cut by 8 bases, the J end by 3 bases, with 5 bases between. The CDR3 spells CASGFYEQYF. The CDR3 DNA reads TGTGCCAGCGGCTTCTACGAGCAGTACTTC.

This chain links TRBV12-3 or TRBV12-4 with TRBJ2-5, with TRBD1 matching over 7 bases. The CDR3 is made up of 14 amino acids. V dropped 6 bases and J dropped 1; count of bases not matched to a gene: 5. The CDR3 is CASSPGQTQETQYF. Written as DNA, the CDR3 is TGTGCCAGCAGCCCGGGACAGACCCAAGAGACCCAGTACTTC.

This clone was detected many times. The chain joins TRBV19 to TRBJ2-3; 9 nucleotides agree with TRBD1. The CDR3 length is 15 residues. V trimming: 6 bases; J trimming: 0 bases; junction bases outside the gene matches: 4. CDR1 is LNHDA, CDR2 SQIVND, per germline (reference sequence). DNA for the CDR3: TGTGCCAGTAGGGGGACAGGGACTAGCACAGATACGCAGTATTTT. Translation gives CASRGTGTSTDTQYF.

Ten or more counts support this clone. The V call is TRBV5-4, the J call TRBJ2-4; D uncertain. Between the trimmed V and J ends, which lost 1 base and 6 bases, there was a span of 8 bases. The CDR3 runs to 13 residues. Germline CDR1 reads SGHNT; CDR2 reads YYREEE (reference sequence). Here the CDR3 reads CASSLLPGNIQYF. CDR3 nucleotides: TGTGCCAGCAGCTTGTTACCCGGAAACATTCAGTACTTC. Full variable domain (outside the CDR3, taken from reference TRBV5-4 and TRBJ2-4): ETGVTQSPTHLIKTRGQQVTLRCSSQSGHNTVSWYQQALGQGPQFIFQYYREEENGRGNFPPRFSGLQFPNYSSELNVNALELDDSALYLCASSLLPGNIQYFGAGTRLSVL.